The T cell receptor (beta chain) described here comes from a study of human T cells and chemical hapten exposure. CDR1 is SGHAT and CDR2 is FQNNGV in the germline V gene. This CDR3 comprises 13 residues. V was cut by 6 bases and J by 4 bases, with 11 bases left in between. Time point given: patch test 2, 6 weeks after DPC sensitization. Treatment here: therapeutic diphenylcyclopropenone sensitization with weekly scalp DPC. This clonotype has a count of ten or more. TCRdb fed the RACE reads into MiXCR, producing one record per CDR3 protein. The table shows approximately 89,000 distinct CDR3 sequences, with less than 8% occurring only once.

This specimen was whole blood, taken in connection with sensitization to the hapten diphenylcyclopropenone (DPC). V gene TRBV11-2 combines with J gene TRBJ2-3; the D gene is possibly TRBD1 (6 bases). The sequence came from a woman in her 30s with alopecia areata. Some clones in this sample may be carry-over from other donors' samples. The CDR3 is CASSSQGPDTQYF. The DNA for the CDR3 is TGTGCCAGCAGTTCACAGGGTCCAGATACGCAGTATTTT.